The 18 T cell receptor beta chains reported below all come from one sample, sequenced in a study of blood T cells in healthy people across ages. A second PCR of roughly 7 to 11 cycles used a sample-barcoded 5' primer and a J-beta primer mix. TCRdb passed the 5' RACE reads through MiXCR, listing each CDR3 protein once. Altogether hundreds of thousands of distinct CDR3 sequences are present, 45% to 65% being singletons, with the ten largest covering 30% to 40%. Sequenced material: blood. The source is a man between 60 and 75 years old in good health.

This clonotype was recorded a few times. The chain carries TRBV20-1 and TRBJ1-2, with TRBD1 identical over 8 bases. The CDR3 extends over 14 amino acids. V dropped 6 bases and J dropped 3; count of bases not matched to a gene: 9. Germline CDR1 is DFQATT and CDR2 is SNEGSKA (reference sequence). The chain's CDR3 is CSAAGQESHYGYTF. The CDR3 DNA is TGCAGTGCCGCGGGACAGGAAAGTCACTATGGCTACACCTTC.

This chain links TRBV20-1 with TRBJ2-7, with D maybe TRBD1 (5 bases). The DNA end favors TRBJ2-5, so the J call may be wrong. CDR3 length: 13 residues. CDR1 DFQATT and CDR2 SNEGSKA come from the germline V gene (reference sequence). DNA for the CDR3: TGCAGTGCTAGTGGGGCGTCGGGAGAGACCCAGTACTTC. It yields the protein CSASGASGETQYF.

The chain carries TRBV6-5 and TRBJ1-6; 7 nucleotides align to TRBD1. The germline gives CDR1 MNHEY, CDR2 SVGAGI. The CDR3 is 16 amino acids. V shed 0 bases, J shed 10 bases, and the junction held 9 bases outside the gene matches. The CDR3 reads CASSYSQGRRGSPLHF. The CDR3 region has the DNA TGTGCCAGCAGTTACTCACAGGGGCGGCGGGGCTCACCCCTCCACTTT.

This clonotype was recorded once. The chain has TRBV10-3 and TRBJ2-7; D possibly uses TRBD1 or TRBD2 (5 bases each). There are 13 residues in the CDR3. V lost 6 bases, J lost 2 bases, and 11 bases lay in between. Germline-derived CDR1 and CDR2 are ENHRY and SYGVKD. The CDR3 coding sequence is TGTGCCATCAGCGGGACGGGCCCCTACGAGCAGTACTTC. As protein: CAISGTGPYEQYF.

This clonotype appeared a single time. This chain uses TRBV20-1 with TRBJ2-5; a weak D match, TRBD2 (6 bases). V gave up 0 bases and J gave up 3 bases, with 17 bases separating them. Germline V lookup: CDR1 DFQATT, CDR2 SNEGSKA (reference sequence). The CDR3 totals 16 residues. CDR3 protein: CSAREDGGTSEETQYF. CDR3 coding DNA: TGCAGTGCTAGAGAGGATGGGGGGACCTCGGAAGAGACCCAGTACTTC.

With respect to this clonotype: A much larger clone is a single base away; this may be a read error. The chain employs TRBV4-2 and TRBJ2-7, with TRBD2 as a possible D gene (6 bases). From germline, CDR1 is LGHNA and CDR2 YNFKEQ. Trimming left V 1 base short and J 1 base short, with 11 bases between. The CDR3 spans 15 residues. The CDR3: CASSQASEASYEQYF. DNA for the CDR3: TGTGCCAGCAGCCAAGCTAGCGAGGCTTCCTACGAGCAGTACTTC.

A few counts support this clonotype. The chain links TRBV6-4 to TRBJ1-2, with 9 bases identical to TRBD1. The CDR3 totals 14 residues. V lost 6 bases to trimming and J lost 8 bases; unmatched junction nucleotides: 10. Germline values: CDR1 MRHNA, CDR2 SNTAGT. CDR3 coding DNA: TGTGCCAGCAGCCCTTCCGGGACAGGGAGAGGCTACACCTTC. Protein sequence: CASSPSGTGRGYTF.

This clonotype has just a few counts. The chain recombines TRBV20-1 with TRBJ2-7; 10 nucleotides line up with TRBD2. The CDR3 has 14 residues. After removal of 2 bases from V and 2 bases from J, the junction contained 3 bases not matched to a gene. CDR1 is DFQATT, CDR2 SNEGSKA, per germline (reference sequence). The CDR3 protein is CSARSGGGTYEQYF. The CDR3, as DNA: TGCAGTGCTAGAAGCGGGGGGGGGACCTACGAGCAGTACTTC.

The chain uses TRBV12-3 or TRBV12-4 and TRBJ2-3, with D perhaps TRBD2 (6 bases). This CDR3 spans 14 amino acids. With 3 bases removed from V and 5 bases from J, the gap between germline ends came to 12 bases. CDR3 sequence: CASSFTSWGDTQYF. In nucleotides, the CDR3 is TGTGCCAGCAGTTTCACTAGCTGGGGAGATACGCAGTATTTT.

Note on this clonotype: One base away lies a much larger clone, so this may be a sequencing read error. The chain links TRBV12-3 or TRBV12-4 to TRBJ2-5; D unclear. The CDR3 consists of 15 residues. Trimming took off 5 bases at V and 1 base at J, with 14 bases between the two ends. The CDR3 coding sequence is TGTGCCAGCAGTCCTCCTGACTGGTGCCAAGAGACCCAGTACTTC. Translated, it gives CASSPPDWCQETQYF.

This chain links TRBV20-1 with TRBJ1-4, with 10 bases identical to TRBD1. The V gene end was trimmed by 1 base and the J gene end by 0 bases; junction bases not matched to a gene: 5. Germline CDR1 DFQATT, CDR2 SNEGSKA (reference sequence). The CDR3 has 17 amino acids. This chain's CDR3 is CSARGDRGASTNEKLFF. Here the CDR3 DNA reads TGCAGTGCTAGAGGGGACAGGGGCGCTTCAACTAATGAAAAACTGTTTTTT.

V gene TRBV11-2 combines with J gene TRBJ1-5; the D is unclear. This CDR3 contains 13 residues. Per the germline V gene, CDR1 is SGHAT and CDR2 is FQNNGV. Trimming cost V 5 bases and J 9 bases, with 14 bases left between them. CDR3 protein: CASSQEAAGPQHF. CDR3 in DNA: TGTGCCAGCAGCCAAGAAGCGGCTGGGCCCCAGCATTTT.

As to this clonotype: The junction does not match germline at one end; this may be a read error. The chain links TRBV12-3 or TRBV12-4 to TRBJ2-1, with 10 bases that match TRBD1. This CDR3 is 14 amino acids long. The DNA for the CDR3 is TGTGCCAGCACTACGGGACAGGGGTACAATAAGCAGTTCTTC. It codes for CASTTGQGYNKQFF.

This clonotype was picked up one time. This chain links TRBV4-2 with TRBJ2-2, with 8 positions matching TRBD2. The V gene's germline CDR1 is LGHNA and CDR2 YNFKEQ. The CDR3 runs 15 residues. V was pared by 0 bases and J by 3 bases, with 0 bases of the junction left unmatched. The CDR3, as DNA: TGTGCCAGCAGCCAAGACGGGGGGGACACCGGGGAGCTGTTTTTT. This gives the protein CASSQDGGDTGELFF.

This clonotype was counted a single time. A read error may produce the germline difference seen at one junction end. The chain links TRBV5-1 to TRBJ2-3, with a possible D match to TRBD1 (6 bases). Germline V gene sequence: CDR1 SGHRS, CDR2 YFSETQ. The CDR3 is 15 residues long. The CDR3 loop is CASSLEARDTDTQYF. DNA for the CDR3: TGCGCCAGCAGCTTGGAGGCCAGGGACACAGATACACAGTATTTT.

This chain connects TRBV6-6 to TRBJ2-7, with D perhaps assigned TRBD1 or TRBD2 (5 bases each). The length of the CDR3 is 15 residues. Per the germline V gene, CDR1 is MNHNY and CDR2 is SVGAGI (reference sequence). Between the trimmed V and J ends, which lost 3 bases and 3 bases, there was a span of 15 bases. CDR3 residues: CASSYGSGPNYEQYF. The CDR3 nucleotides are TGTGCCAGCAGTTATGGATCGGGACCGAACTACGAGCAGTACTTC.

V and J are TRBV7-2 and TRBJ2-1; D not certain. Germline V gives CDR1 SGHTA, CDR2 FQGNSA. The CDR3 sequence is 13 residues long. V was shortened by 1 base and J by 5 bases, with 6 bases between the two germline ends. As DNA, the CDR3 is TGTGCCAGCAGCTTAGGGCATCACAATGAGCAGTTCTTC. Translating gives CASSLGHHNEQFF. Filled out from reference TRBV7-2 and TRBJ2-1, the complete variable domain reads GAGVSQSPSNKVTEKGKDVELRCDPISGHTALYWYRQSLGQGLEFLIYFQGNSAPDKSGLPSDRFSAERTGGSVSTLTIQRTQQEDSAVYLCASSLGHHNEQFFGPGTRLTVL.

This clonotype has a handful of counts. This chain joins TRBV18 and TRBJ2-7, with 9 nucleotides matching TRBD1. The junction had 8 bases not matched to a gene; V was cut back by 3 bases and J by 2 bases. Per the germline V gene, CDR1 is KGHSH and CDR2 is LQKENI. The CDR3 loop spans 16 amino acids. Here the CDR3 DNA reads TGTGCCAGCTCACCTCCGACAGGGGGTCCCCCCTACGAGCAGTACTTC. Translating it yields CASSPPTGGPPYEQYF.